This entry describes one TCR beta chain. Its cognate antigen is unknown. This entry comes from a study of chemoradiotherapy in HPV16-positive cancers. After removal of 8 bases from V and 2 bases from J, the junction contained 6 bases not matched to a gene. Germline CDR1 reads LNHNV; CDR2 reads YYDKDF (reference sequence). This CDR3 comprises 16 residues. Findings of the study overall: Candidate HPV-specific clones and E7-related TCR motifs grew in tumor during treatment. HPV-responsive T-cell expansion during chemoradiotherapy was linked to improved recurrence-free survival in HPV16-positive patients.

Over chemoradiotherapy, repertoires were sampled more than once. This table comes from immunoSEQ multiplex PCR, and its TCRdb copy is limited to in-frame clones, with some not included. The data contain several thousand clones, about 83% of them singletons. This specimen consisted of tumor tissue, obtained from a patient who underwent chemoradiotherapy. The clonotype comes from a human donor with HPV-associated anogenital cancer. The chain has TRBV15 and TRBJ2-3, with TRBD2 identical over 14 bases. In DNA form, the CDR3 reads TGTGCCACCTCCTGGACTAGCGGGGGGCCCACAGATACGCAGTATTTT. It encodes CATSWTSGGPTDTQYF.